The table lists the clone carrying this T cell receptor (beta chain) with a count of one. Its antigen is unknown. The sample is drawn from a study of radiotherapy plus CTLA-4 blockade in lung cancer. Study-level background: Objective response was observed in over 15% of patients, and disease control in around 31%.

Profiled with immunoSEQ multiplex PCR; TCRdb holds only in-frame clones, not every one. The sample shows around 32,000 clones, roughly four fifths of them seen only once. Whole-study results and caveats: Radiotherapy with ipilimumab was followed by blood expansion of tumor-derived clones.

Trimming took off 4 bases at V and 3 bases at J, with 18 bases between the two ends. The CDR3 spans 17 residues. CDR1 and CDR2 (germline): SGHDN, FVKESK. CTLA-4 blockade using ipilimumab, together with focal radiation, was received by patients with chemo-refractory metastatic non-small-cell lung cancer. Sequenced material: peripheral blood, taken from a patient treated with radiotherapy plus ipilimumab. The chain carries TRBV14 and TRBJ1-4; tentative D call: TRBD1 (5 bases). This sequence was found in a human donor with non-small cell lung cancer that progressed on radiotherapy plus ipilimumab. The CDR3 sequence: CASSRLTGDRANEKLFF. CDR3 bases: TGTGCCAGCAGCCGGTTAACGGGGGATCGGGCTAATGAAAAACTGTTTTTT. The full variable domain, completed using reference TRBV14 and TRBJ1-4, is EAGVTQFPSHSVIEKGQTVTLRCDPISGHDNLYWYRRVMGKEIKFLLHFVKESKQDESGMPNNRFLAERTGGTYSTLKVQPAELEDSGVYFCASSRLTGDRANEKLFFGSGTQLSVL.